This T cell receptor (beta chain) was sequenced for a study of CD8+ T cells in alopecia areata. Study findings and constraints: Clarity of TCR sharing across patients fell short of that in mice, possibly HLA-related. Lesional scalp displayed greater clonality than normal scalp, most notably in alopecia totalis/universalis.

Concerning this clone itself: Its target is not known.

V was pared by 1 base and J by 1 base, with 4 bases of the junction left unmatched. CDR3 length: 16 residues. Germline CDR1 reads SEHNR; CDR2 reads FQNEAQ (reference sequence). Treatment specified: oral pan-JAK inhibitor, 5-10 mg twice daily. Reverse transcription of extracted RNA yielded cDNA, which provided the sequencing template. TCRdb's copy holds only in-frame clones and misses some; the assay was immunoSEQ multiplex PCR. The sample has about 110,000 clones, 84% seen once. Material: CD8+ T cells sorted from blood, obtained at week 24, from a patient treated with tofacitinib. The chain is built from TRBV7-9 and TRBJ2-5, with 9 positions matching TRBD2. This receptor was taken from a human donor with alopecia areata. This CDR3 is CASSLGLAVIQETQYF. In nucleotides, the CDR3 is TGTGCCAGCAGCTTAGGACTAGCGGTAATCCAAGAGACCCAGTACTTC.